Sequencing of this TCR beta chain was carried out in a study of T cell responses to AZD1222 COVID-19 vaccine. There are 15 residues in the CDR3. V was trimmed by 2 bases and J by 5 bases, leaving 16 bases between them. The germline gives CDR1 SGDLS, CDR2 YYNGEE. The method was immunoSEQ multiplex PCR; TCRdb's version includes in-frame clones alone and lacks a portion of them. The sample has under 120,000 clones, roughly 85% seen once. Concerning this clone: Antigen specificity is unknown.

Study results and caveats: The donors showed a predominance of white British ancestry and of females, with possible underestimation of clonal diversity. Spike as a whole was targeted by vaccine-associated CD4 TCRs, dominant at 160-218 and 743-854.

The chain combines TRBV9 with TRBJ1-1; D is ambiguous. Source: peripheral blood, taken 28 days after the second AZD1222 dose. The TCR originated in an adult who received the AZD1222 COVID-19 vaccine. CDR3 residues: CASSVSSRTKTEAFF. CDR3 bases: TGTGCCAGCAGCGTGAGTTCACGGACGAAAACTGAAGCTTTCTTT.